This T cell receptor beta chain was found in a study of early T cells in non-severe SARS-CoV-2 infection. Study information: Sequencing of unsorted whole blood was done on bulk RNA, leaving chains unpaired.

Study-wide results and caveats: The matching step, a VDJdb search, favored anti-spike CD8 responses and missed private and CD4 specificities.

Worth noting for this clonotype: Its antigen remains unknown.

Unique molecular identifiers were affixed to single, distinct cDNA molecules. MiXCR was run by TCRdb on the 5' RACE reads, yielding one entry per CDR3 protein. The sample records approximately 90,000 distinct CDR3 sequences, over 15% being singletons. This CDR3 contains 15 residues. Germline CDR1 reads SNHLY; CDR2 reads FYNNEI. V lost 7 bases, J lost 0 bases, and 14 bases lay in between. Specimen: whole blood, collected at baseline. The TCR comes from an adult who was a healthcare worker with PCR-confirmed SARS-CoV-2 infection or an uninfected control (not recorded which). The rearrangement links TRBV2 to TRBJ2-3, with TRBD2 as a possible D gene (5 bases). CDR3 sequence (DNA): TGTGCCAGCAATCGGGGAACTTCTAGCACAGATACGCAGTATTTT. This translates into CASNRGTSSTDTQYF.